The present T cell receptor (beta chain) was sequenced within a study of T cells in Graves' hyperthyroidism and ophthalmopathy. There are a few counts of this clonotype. These patients, aged 18 to 65, had recently diagnosed hyperthyroidism lasting under 2 months. Clinical symptoms, serum thyroxine and TRAb, thyroid ultrasound and orbital computed tomography were used for the diagnoses. The germline V gene has CDR1 PRHDT and CDR2 FYEKMQ (reference sequence). The CDR3 has 13 amino acids. J was trimmed by 9 bases and V by 3 bases; bases with no gene match: 4. RNA transcripts yielded amplified TCR beta CDR3 regions. A set of HTBI primers served as the primers for a first-round RT-PCR of the TCR CDR3. A single record per CDR3 protein comes from TCRdb applying MiXCR to the multiplex PCR reads. Of hundreds of thousands of distinct CDR3 sequences detected, about 25% appear once; the ten largest clones hold less than 85%.

The sequence was obtained from a man aged 50 to 59 with Graves' hyperthyroidism. The sequenced material came from blood. The rearrangement links TRBV13 to TRBJ2-1, with 8 bases matching TRBD2. In DNA form, the CDR3 reads TGTGCCAGCAGCTTCGGGCGGGGGGTTGAGCAGTTCTTC. The encoded protein is CASSFGRGVEQFF.